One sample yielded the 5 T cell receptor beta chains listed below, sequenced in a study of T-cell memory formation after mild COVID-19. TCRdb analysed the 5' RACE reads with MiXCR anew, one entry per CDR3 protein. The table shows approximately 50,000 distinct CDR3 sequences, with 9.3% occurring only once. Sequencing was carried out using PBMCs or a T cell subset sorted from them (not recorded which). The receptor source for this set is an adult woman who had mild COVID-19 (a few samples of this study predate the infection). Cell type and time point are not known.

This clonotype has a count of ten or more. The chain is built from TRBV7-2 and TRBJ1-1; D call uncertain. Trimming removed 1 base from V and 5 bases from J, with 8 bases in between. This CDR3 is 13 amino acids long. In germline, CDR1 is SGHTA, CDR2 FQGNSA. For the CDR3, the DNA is TGTGCCAGCAGCTTAGTGGGCCTGACTGAAGCTTTCTTT. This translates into CASSLVGLTEAFF.

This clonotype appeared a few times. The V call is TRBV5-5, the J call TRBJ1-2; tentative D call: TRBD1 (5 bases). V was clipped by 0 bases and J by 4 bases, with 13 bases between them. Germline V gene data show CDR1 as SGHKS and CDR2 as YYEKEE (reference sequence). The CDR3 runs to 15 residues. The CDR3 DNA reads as TGTGCCAGCAGCTTGGTCGGTCGTCAGGGCTATGGCTACACCTTC. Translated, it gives CASSLVGRQGYGYTF.

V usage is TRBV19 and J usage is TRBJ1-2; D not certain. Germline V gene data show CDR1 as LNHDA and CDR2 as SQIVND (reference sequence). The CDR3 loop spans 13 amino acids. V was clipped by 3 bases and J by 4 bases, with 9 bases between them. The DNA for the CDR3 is TGTGCCAGTAGTATCGAGGTGCGCTATGGCTACACCTTC. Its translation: CASSIEVRYGYTF.

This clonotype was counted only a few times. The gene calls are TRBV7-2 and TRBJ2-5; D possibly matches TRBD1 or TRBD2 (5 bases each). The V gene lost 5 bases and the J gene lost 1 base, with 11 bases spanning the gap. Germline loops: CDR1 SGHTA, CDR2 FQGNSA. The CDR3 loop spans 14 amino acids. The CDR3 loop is CASSPRGTQETQYF. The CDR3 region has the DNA TGTGCCAGCAGCCCCAGAGGGACCCAAGAGACCCAGTACTTC.

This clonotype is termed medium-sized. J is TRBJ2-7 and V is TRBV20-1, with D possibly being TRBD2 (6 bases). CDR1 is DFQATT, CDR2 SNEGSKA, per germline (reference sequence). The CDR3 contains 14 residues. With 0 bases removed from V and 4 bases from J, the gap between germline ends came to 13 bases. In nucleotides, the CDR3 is TGCAGTGCTAGAGAGGTAGCGGATCAATACGAGCAGTACTTC. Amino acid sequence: CSAREVADQYEQYF.